This passage covers 16 T cell receptor beta chains from one sample sequenced in a study of blood T cell repertoires in COVID-19. The protocol was immunoSEQ multiplex PCR, while the TCRdb copy is restricted to in-frame clones and leaves out a portion. The table includes hundreds of thousands of clones, about 89% detected once. Sequenced material: peripheral blood. All receptors come from a woman aged 45-65 years who had recovered from COVID-19.

The CDR3 coding sequence is TGTGCCAGCAGCTTGAGCGGGGGCGGCTCCTACGAGCAGTACTTC. Its protein is CASSLSGGGSYEQYF. The J gene is TRBJ2-7, the V gene TRBV6-2 or TRBV6-3; 8 positions agree with TRBD2. Trimming took 6 bases from V and 0 from J; bases not matched to a gene: 7. The CDR3 is 15 amino acids. Germline V lookup: CDR1 MNHEY, CDR2 SVGEGT.

This chain uses TRBV5-4 with TRBJ1-1, with D unclear. Germline V gene lookup returns CDR1 SGHNT and CDR2 YYREEE (reference sequence). The ends were cut back, 4 bases at V and 0 bases at J, with 10 bases in the middle. The CDR3 totals 14 residues. The CDR3 spells CASSKNTMNTEAFF. The CDR3 coding sequence is TGTGCCAGCAGCAAGAACACGATGAACACTGAAGCTTTCTTT. The complete variable domain, with remaining parts taken from reference TRBV5-4 and TRBJ1-1, reads ETGVTQSPTHLIKTRGQQVTLRCSSQSGHNTVSWYQQALGQGPQFIFQYYREEENGRGNFPPRFSGLQFPNYSSELNVNALELDDSALYLCASSKNTMNTEAFFGQGTRLTVV.

This chain connects TRBV7-9 to TRBJ2-5, with 7 bases fitting TRBD2. The CDR3 is made up of 13 amino acids. The V gene end was trimmed by 1 base and the J gene end by 6 bases; junction bases not matched to a gene: 2. Germline V lookup: CDR1 SEHNR, CDR2 FQNEAQ (reference sequence). This CDR3 is CASSLDGGKTQYF. In nucleotides, the CDR3 is TGTGCCAGCAGCTTAGACGGGGGGAAGACCCAGTACTTC.

The chain joins TRBV29-1 to TRBJ2-2, with D tentatively TRBD1 (6 bases). The CDR3 has 14 amino acids. The germline V and J ends were trimmed by 7 bases and 0 bases, with 12 bases remaining between them. In germline, CDR1 is SQVTM, CDR2 ANQGSEA. The CDR3 spells CSAIRGSNTGELFF. DNA of the CDR3: TGCAGCGCTATTAGGGGGTCGAACACCGGGGAGCTGTTTTTT.

The sample holds a few counts of this clone. The gene calls are TRBV11-2 and TRBJ2-1; TRBD2 matches 11 bases. V dropped 0 bases and J dropped 4; count of bases not matched to a gene: 5. The CDR3 length is 17 residues. Germline V gene data show CDR1 as SGHAT and CDR2 as FQNNGV. This chain's CDR3 is CASSLDPRLAGYNEQFF. DNA of the CDR3: TGTGCCAGCAGCTTAGATCCCCGACTAGCGGGATACAATGAGCAGTTCTTC.

The genes are TRBV2 and TRBJ1-1; D unresolved. The germline V and J ends were trimmed by 8 bases and 3 bases, with 7 bases remaining between them. Germline V gene lookup returns CDR1 SNHLY and CDR2 FYNNEI. CDR3 length: 11 residues. The CDR3 DNA reads TGTGCCAGCTATGGGCACACTGAAGCTTTCTTT. Amino acid sequence: CASYGHTEAFF.

The rearrangement links TRBV4-1 to TRBJ2-7; 8 nucleotides match TRBD1. Unmatched junction bases numbered 8, after V lost 0 bases and J lost 7 bases. The CDR3 spans 15 residues. The germline V gene has CDR1 MGHRA and CDR2 YSYEKL. This chain's CDR3 is CASSQEWQGAREQYF. In DNA, the CDR3 is TGCGCCAGCAGCCAAGAATGGCAGGGGGCGAGGGAGCAGTACTTC.

This clone is a singleton in its sample. A junction end diverges from the germline sequence, so it may reflect a read error. The chain joins TRBV6-2 or TRBV6-3 to TRBJ2-7; no clear D. The germline V gene has CDR1 MNHEY and CDR2 SVGEGT. The CDR3 is 12 residues long. The CDR3 sequence: CASSNSFYEQYF. The CDR3, as DNA: TGTGCCAGCAGTAACTCCTTTTACGAGCAGTACTTC.

The rearrangement uses TRBV7-6 and TRBJ1-2, with 8 positions matching TRBD1. Germline V gene data show CDR1 as SGHVS and CDR2 as FNYEAQ. With V trimmed by 5 bases and J by 4 bases, 9 bases remained unmatched. There are 15 residues in the CDR3. The CDR3 here is CASSPRETGVYGYTF. The CDR3, as DNA: TGTGCCAGCAGCCCACGGGAGACAGGGGTCTATGGCTACACCTTC.

This clone was seen a single time. This chain uses TRBV5-1 with TRBJ2-2; D gene uncertain. CDR1 is SGHRS and CDR2 is YFSETQ in the germline V gene. Trimming stripped 0 bases from V and 2 bases from J, with 8 bases between. The CDR3 extends over 15 amino acids. CDR3 DNA: TGCGCCAGCAGCTTGGCAGTGCTCAACACCGGGGAGCTGTTTTTT. Amino acids: CASSLAVLNTGELFF.

The chain links TRBV19 to TRBJ1-5; D not resolved. This CDR3 is 18 amino acids long. From germline, CDR1 is LNHDA and CDR2 SQIVND (reference sequence). Trimming stripped 9 bases from V and 2 bases from J, with 26 bases between. The CDR3 spells CASADRVSSRRGNQPQHF. DNA for the CDR3: TGTGCCAGCGCCGACCGGGTCTCGTCAAGGAGGGGCAATCAGCCCCAGCATTTT.

V is TRBV5-1 and J is TRBJ2-3; possible D gene TRBD1, 5 bases. V was cut by 5 bases and J by 2 bases, with 18 bases left in between. CDR3 size: 16 residues. In germline, CDR1 is SGHRS, CDR2 YFSETQ. CDR3 sequence reads: CASRRQSALFTDTQYF. CDR3 DNA sequence: TGCGCCAGCAGAAGACAGTCCGCATTATTCACAGATACGCAGTATTTT.

This chain uses TRBV30 with TRBJ2-1; maybe TRBD2 (6 bases). In germline, CDR1 is GTSNPN, CDR2 SVGIG (reference sequence). The CDR3 is made up of 13 amino acids. Trimming removed 6 bases at V and 4 bases at J, with 13 bases between. CDR3 coding DNA: TGTGCCTGCAATACCGGGAGTTACAATGAGCAGTTCTTC. It yields the protein CACNTGSYNEQFF.

This chain links TRBV12-2 with TRBJ1-2; the D call in the table, TRBD1, was not verified against the DNA. TRBV12-2 is listed as a pseudogene. CDR3 length: 16 residues. The CDR3 is CASRLAFPDRSYGYTF. CDR3 coding DNA: TGTGCAAGTCGCTTAGCATTCCCGGACAGGAGCTATGGCTACACCTTC.

The V call is TRBV2, the J call TRBJ1-5; D is undetermined. Germline V gene sequence: CDR1 SNHLY, CDR2 FYNNEI. The CDR3 covers 15 residues. V lost 6 bases to trimming and J lost 2 bases, with 14 bases between them. The CDR3: CASSDSRWGNQPQHF. The CDR3 DNA is TGTGCCAGCAGCGATTCTAGGTGGGGCAATCAGCCCCAGCATTTT.

The chain carries TRBV3-1 (or the pseudogene TRBV3-2) and TRBJ2-2; D remains unclear. The CDR3 covers 19 residues. Trimming pared 4 bases from V and 2 bases from J, leaving 23 bases between. In germline, CDR1 is LGHDT, CDR2 YNNKEL (reference sequence). The CDR3 nucleotides are TGTGCCAGCAGCCGTGGTAGTCTTATAGCCAGCGTCAACACCGGGGAGCTGTTTTTT. It encodes CASSRGSLIASVNTGELFF.